Below are 9 T cell receptor beta chains sequenced from a single sample in a study of T cell changes during pregnancy in multiple sclerosis. Repertoires were generated with immunoSEQ multiplex PCR, while TCRdb's copy carries only in-frame clones and drops some. The repertoire consists of about 40,000 clones, with roughly 92% occurring once and the leading ten covering about 1.2%. The specimen was peripheral blood, collected before pregnancy. The receptors originated from a female donor with multiple sclerosis, enrolled in a pregnancy study.

The chain has TRBV28 and TRBJ2-3; TRBD1 is a possible D gene (5 bases). Trimming left V 5 bases short and J 0 bases short, with 12 bases between. The CDR3 contains 15 residues. Germline assignment: CDR1 MDHEN and CDR2 SYDVKM. CDR3: CASSPLQDSTDTQYF. CDR3 coding DNA: TGTGCCAGCAGTCCGCTACAGGATAGCACAGATACGCAGTATTTT. Full variable domain (remainder filled in from reference TRBV28 and TRBJ2-3): DVKVTQSSRYLVKRTGEKVFLECVQDMDHENMFWYRQDPGLGLRLIYFSYDVKMKEKGDIPEGYSVSREKKERFSLILESASTNQTSMYLCASSPLQDSTDTQYFGPGTRLTVL.

The chain couples TRBV5-1 to TRBJ2-7, with 8 positions matching TRBD1. V gave up 0 bases and J gave up 2 bases; unmatched junction bases: 7. Germline V gives CDR1 SGHRS, CDR2 YFSETQ. The CDR3 is 16 amino acids. CDR3 residues: CASSLDLGQAPYEQYF. In DNA, the CDR3 is TGCGCCAGCAGCTTGGATCTGGGACAGGCTCCCTACGAGCAGTACTTC.

The rearrangement uses TRBV6-5 and TRBJ1-5; D possibly corresponds to TRBD1 (5 bases). Per the germline V gene, CDR1 is MNHEY and CDR2 is SVGAGI. This CDR3 has 14 amino acids. Trimming removed 4 bases from V and 2 bases from J, with 9 bases in between. The CDR3 here is CASSLIRGNQPQHF. DNA of the CDR3: TGTGCCAGCAGTTTGATCAGGGGCAATCAGCCCCAGCATTTT.

This chain connects TRBV5-1 to TRBJ2-1; D might be TRBD2 (5 bases). The CDR3 extends over 13 amino acids. Germline V gene lookup returns CDR1 SGHRS and CDR2 YFSETQ. V was shortened by 2 bases and J by 6 bases, with 9 bases between the two germline ends. The CDR3 protein is CASSLLVGNEQFF. The CDR3 DNA follows: TGCGCCAGCAGCTTACTAGTAGGCAATGAGCAGTTCTTC.

CDR3 DNA sequence: TGTGCGACGGGTACGGATCGCATGCAGTATTTT. Translated, it gives CATGTDRMQYF. The chain uses TRBV11-2 and TRBJ2-3; D is unclear. The CDR3 sequence is 11 residues long. CDR1 and CDR2 (germline): SGHAT, FQNNGV. The full variable domain, completed using reference TRBV11-2 and TRBJ2-3, is EAGVAQSPRYKIIEKRQSVAFWCNPISGHATLYWYQQILGQGPKLLIQFQNNGVVDDSQLPKDRFSAERLKGVDSTLKIQPAKLEDSAVYLCATGTDRMQYFGPGTRLTVL.

The V gene is TRBV5-4, the J gene TRBJ2-1; 15 nucleotides align to TRBD2. Germline V gene sequence: CDR1 SGHNT, CDR2 YYREEE (reference sequence). Losses at the gene ends were 4 bases for V and 0 bases for J; bases not matched to a gene: 8. The CDR3 loop spans 19 amino acids. The CDR3 DNA is TGTGCCAGCAGCGGGGGACTAGCGGGAGGAACACCCTCCTACAATGAGCAGTTCTTC. Protein product: CASSGGLAGGTPSYNEQFF.

The J gene is TRBJ2-2, the V gene TRBV10-3; 8 bases are a match to TRBD2. The ends lost 10 bases at V and 3 bases at J; junction bases unmatched: 7. CDR1 and CDR2 (germline): ENHRY, SYGVKD. The CDR3 sequence is 14 residues long. CDR3 sequence reads: CATSGTRDTGELFF. CDR3 DNA sequence: TGTGCCACTTCCGGGACTAGGGACACCGGGGAGCTGTTTTTT.

This chain links TRBV5-1 with TRBJ2-3; the match to TRBD1 covers 7 bases. This CDR3 spans 15 amino acids. Trimming took 5 bases from V and 0 from J; bases not matched to a gene: 6. Germline CDR1 and CDR2: SGHRS and YFSETQ. The CDR3 nucleotides are TGCGCCAGCAGACTGGGACAGCCGAGCACAGATACGCAGTATTTT. Protein: CASRLGQPSTDTQYF.

This chain joins TRBV30 and TRBJ2-1, with D possibly matching TRBD2 (6 bases). This CDR3 has 11 amino acids. The V and J ends lost 3 bases and 8 bases respectively, with 8 bases between them. CDR1 and CDR2 from the germline V gene are GTSNPN and SVGIG (reference sequence). The CDR3 spells CAWSGSYEQFF. CDR3 coding DNA: TGTGCCTGGAGCGGGAGTTATGAGCAGTTCTTC. The full variable domain, with the rest looked up from reference TRBV30 and TRBJ2-1, is SQTIHQWPATLVQPVGSPLSLECTVEGTSNPNLYWYRQAAGRGLQLLFYSVGIGQISSEVPQNLSASRPQDRQFILSSKKLLLSDSGFYLCAWSGSYEQFFGPGTRLTVL.